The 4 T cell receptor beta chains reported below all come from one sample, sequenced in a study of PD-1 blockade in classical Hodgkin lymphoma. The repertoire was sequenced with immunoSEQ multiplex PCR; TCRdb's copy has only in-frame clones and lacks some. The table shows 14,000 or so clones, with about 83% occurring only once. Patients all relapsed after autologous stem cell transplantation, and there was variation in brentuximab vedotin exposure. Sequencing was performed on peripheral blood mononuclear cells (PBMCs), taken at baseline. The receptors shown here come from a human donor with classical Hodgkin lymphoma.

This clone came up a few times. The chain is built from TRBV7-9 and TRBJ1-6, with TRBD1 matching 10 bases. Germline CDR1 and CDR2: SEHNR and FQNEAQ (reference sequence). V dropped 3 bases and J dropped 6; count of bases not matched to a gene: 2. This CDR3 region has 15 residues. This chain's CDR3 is CASSFRTGGNSPLHF. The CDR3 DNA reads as TGTGCCAGCAGCTTCAGGACAGGGGGTAATTCACCCCTCCACTTT.

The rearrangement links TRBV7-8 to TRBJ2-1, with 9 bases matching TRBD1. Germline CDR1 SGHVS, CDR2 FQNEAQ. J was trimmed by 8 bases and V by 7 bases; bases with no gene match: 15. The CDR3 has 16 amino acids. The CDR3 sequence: CASIRTGTGRIDEQFF. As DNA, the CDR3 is TGTGCCAGCATCCGAACCGGGACAGGGAGAATCGATGAGCAGTTCTTC. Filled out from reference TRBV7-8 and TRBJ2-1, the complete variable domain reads GAGVSQSPRYKVAKRGQDVALRCDPISGHVSLFWYQQALGQGPEFLTYFQNEAQLDKSGLPSDRFFAERPEGSVSTLKIQRTQQEDSAVYLCASIRTGTGRIDEQFFGPGTRLTVL.

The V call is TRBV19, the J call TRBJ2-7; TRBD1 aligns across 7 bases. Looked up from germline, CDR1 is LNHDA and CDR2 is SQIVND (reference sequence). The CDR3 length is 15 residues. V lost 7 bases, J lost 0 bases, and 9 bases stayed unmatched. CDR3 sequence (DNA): TGTGCCAGTATTGGACCGGGGACAGACTCCTACGAGCAGTACTTC. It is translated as CASIGPGTDSYEQYF.

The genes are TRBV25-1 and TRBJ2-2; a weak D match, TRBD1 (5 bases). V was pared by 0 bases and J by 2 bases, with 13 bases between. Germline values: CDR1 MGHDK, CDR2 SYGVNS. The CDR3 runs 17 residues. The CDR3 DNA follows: TGTGCCAGCAGTGAATATCTTGCGGACACTAACACCGGGGAGCTGTTTTTT. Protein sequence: CASSEYLADTNTGELFF.